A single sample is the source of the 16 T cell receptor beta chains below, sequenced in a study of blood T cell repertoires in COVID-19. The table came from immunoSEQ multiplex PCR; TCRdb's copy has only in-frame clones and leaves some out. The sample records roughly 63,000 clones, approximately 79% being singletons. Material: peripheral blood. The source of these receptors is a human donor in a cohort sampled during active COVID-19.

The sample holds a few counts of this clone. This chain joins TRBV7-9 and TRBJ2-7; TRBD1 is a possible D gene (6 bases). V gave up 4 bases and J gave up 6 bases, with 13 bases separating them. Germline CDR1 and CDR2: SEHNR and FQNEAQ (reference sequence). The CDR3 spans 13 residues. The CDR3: CASSSTGYGEQYF. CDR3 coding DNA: TGTGCCAGCAGCTCAACAGGGTATGGCGAGCAGTACTTC.

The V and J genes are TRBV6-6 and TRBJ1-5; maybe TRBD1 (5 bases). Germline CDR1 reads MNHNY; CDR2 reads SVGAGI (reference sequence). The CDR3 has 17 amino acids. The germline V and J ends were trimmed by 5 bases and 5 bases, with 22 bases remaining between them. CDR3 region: CASSLRPPRGTDQPQHF. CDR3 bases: TGTGCCAGCAGTCTCAGGCCTCCTCGGGGGACGGATCAGCCCCAGCATTTT.

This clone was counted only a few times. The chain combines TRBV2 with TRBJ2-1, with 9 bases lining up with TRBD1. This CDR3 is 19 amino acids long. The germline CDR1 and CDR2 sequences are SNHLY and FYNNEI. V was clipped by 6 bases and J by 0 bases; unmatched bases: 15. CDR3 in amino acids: CASSGFISGQGASYNEQFF. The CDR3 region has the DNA TGTGCCAGCAGCGGATTCATTTCGGGACAGGGAGCCTCCTACAATGAGCAGTTCTTC.

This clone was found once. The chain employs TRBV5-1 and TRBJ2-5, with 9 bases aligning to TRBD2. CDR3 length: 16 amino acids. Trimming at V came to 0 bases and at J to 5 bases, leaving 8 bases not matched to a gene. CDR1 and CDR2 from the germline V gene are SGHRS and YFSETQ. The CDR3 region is CASSLEGGLAGETQYF. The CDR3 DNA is TGCGCCAGCAGCTTGGAAGGGGGACTAGCTGGGGAGACCCAGTACTTC.

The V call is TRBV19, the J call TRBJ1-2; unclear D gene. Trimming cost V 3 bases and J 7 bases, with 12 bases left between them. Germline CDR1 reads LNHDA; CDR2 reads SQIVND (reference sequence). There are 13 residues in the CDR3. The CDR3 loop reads CASSISTIGGYTF. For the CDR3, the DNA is TGTGCCAGTAGTATCTCAACTATAGGTGGCTACACCTTC. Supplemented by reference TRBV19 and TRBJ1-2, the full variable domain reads DGGITQSPKYLFRKEGQNVTLSCEQNLNHDAMYWYRQDPGQGLRLIYYSQIVNDFQKGDIAEGYSVSREKKESFPLTVTSAQKNPTAFYLCASSISTIGGYTFGSGTRLTVV.

CDR3 sequence (DNA): TGTGCCAGCAGACGGGCGGGGGCACAAGAGACCCAGTACTTC. Translated, it gives CASRRAGAQETQYF. The chain couples TRBV28 to TRBJ2-5, with D possibly matching TRBD2 (7 bases). The germline gives CDR1 MDHEN, CDR2 SYDVKM. There are 14 residues in the CDR3. V gave up 6 bases and J gave up 2 bases, with 13 bases separating them.

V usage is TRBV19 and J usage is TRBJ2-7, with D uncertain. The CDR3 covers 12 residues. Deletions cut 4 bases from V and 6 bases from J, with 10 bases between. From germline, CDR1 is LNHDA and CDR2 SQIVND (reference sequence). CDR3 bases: TGTGCCAGTAGTACCCGAGGCGGCGAGCAGTACTTC. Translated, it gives CASSTRGGEQYF.

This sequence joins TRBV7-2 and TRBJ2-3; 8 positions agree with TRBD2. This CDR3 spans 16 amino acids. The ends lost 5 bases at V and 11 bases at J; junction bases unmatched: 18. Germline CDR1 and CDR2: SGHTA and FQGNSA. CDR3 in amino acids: CASSASGTRQKLMQYF. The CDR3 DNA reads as TGTGCCAGCAGCGCCTCCGGGACTAGACAGAAACTTATGCAGTATTTT.

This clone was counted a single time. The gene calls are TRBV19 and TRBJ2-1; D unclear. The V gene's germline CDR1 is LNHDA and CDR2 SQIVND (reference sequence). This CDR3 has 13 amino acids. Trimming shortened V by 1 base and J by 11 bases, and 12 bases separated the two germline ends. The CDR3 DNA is TGTGCCAGTAGTATAGGGGCAGCAAGCCAGCAGTTCTTC. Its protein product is CASSIGAASQQFF.

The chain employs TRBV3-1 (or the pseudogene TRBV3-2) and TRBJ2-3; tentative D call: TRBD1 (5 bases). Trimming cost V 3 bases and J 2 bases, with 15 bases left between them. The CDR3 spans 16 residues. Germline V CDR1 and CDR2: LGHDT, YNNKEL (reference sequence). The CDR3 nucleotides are TGTGCCAGCAGCCATGAGTTAAACAGGAACACAGATACGCAGTATTTT. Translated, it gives CASSHELNRNTDTQYF.

The chain's CDR3 is CASSEDRGFRPQHF. CDR3 nucleotide sequence: TGTGCCAGCAGCGAAGACCGGGGGTTTCGGCCCCAGCATTTT. The chain combines TRBV28 with TRBJ1-5; D perhaps matches TRBD1 (5 bases). V shed 6 bases and J shed 9 bases, with 18 bases lying between them. Germline V CDR1 and CDR2: MDHEN, SYDVKM. This CDR3 is 14 amino acids long.

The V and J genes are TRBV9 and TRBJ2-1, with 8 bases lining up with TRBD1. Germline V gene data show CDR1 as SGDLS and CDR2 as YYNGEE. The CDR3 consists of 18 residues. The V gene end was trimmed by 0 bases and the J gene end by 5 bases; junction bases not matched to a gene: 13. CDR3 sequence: CASSVGVGRQGFNNEQFF. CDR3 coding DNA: TGTGCCAGCAGCGTAGGCGTCGGTAGACAGGGGTTCAACAATGAGCAGTTCTTC.

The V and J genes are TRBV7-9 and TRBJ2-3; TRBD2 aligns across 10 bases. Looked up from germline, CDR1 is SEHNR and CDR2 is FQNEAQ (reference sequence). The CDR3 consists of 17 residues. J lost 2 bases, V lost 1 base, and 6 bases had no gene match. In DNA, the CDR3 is TGTGCCAGCAGCTTAGGAGCGGGAGGGCCCAACACAGATACGCAGTATTTT. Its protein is CASSLGAGGPNTDTQYF.

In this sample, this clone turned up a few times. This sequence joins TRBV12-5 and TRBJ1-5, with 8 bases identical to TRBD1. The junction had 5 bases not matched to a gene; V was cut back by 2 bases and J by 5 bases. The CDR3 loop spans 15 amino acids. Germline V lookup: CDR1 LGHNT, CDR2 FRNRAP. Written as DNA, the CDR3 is TGTGCTAGTGGTTTGTTGTTGACAGGGGATCAGCCCCAGCATTTT. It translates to CASGLLLTGDQPQHF.

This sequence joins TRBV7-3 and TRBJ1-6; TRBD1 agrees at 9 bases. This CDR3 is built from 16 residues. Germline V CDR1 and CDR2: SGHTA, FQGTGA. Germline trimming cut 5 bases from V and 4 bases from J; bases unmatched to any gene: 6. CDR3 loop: CASSLSGQGYNSPLHF. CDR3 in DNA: TGTGCCAGCAGCCTCTCGGGACAGGGTTATAATTCACCCCTCCACTTT. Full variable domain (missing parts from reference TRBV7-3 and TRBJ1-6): GAGVSQTPSNKVTEKGKYVELRCDPISGHTALYWYRQSLGQGPEFLIYFQGTGAADDSGLPNDRFFAVRPEGSVSTLKIQRTERGDSAVYLCASSLSGQGYNSPLHFGNGTRLTVT.

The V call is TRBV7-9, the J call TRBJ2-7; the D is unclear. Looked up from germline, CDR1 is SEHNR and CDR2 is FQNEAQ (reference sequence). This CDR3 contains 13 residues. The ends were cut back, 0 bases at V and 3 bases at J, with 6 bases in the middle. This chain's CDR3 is CASSLAAVYEQYF. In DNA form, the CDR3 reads TGTGCCAGCAGCTTAGCTGCAGTCTACGAGCAGTACTTC.